Following are 22 T cell receptor beta chains from one sample sequenced in a study of neoadjuvant anti-PD-1 for oral cavity cancer. The table came from immunoSEQ multiplex PCR; TCRdb's copy has only in-frame clones and leaves some out. Among fewer than 10,000 clones listed, under 70% were seen once. The time point here: after neoadjuvant nivolumab, at surgical resection. The sample consisted of PBMCs, taken after nivolumab (anti-PD-1) treatment. These receptors all come from a person aged 35 to 85 with oral cavity squamous cell carcinoma.

This clone was picked up a small number of times. This chain joins TRBV11-2 and TRBJ2-7; tentatively, D is TRBD2 (5 bases). The V end lost 5 bases, the J end lost 7 bases, and 21 bases lay between the germline ends. Per germline, CDR1 SGHAT and CDR2 FQNNGV. The CDR3 sequence is 15 residues long. CDR3 nucleotide sequence: TGTGCCAGCAGCCCTTTAGCGATTGGGTTTAGTGAGCAGTACTTC. Its translation: CASSPLAIGFSEQYF.

CDR3 sequence reads: CASSIGEGMNTEAFF. The CDR3 coding sequence is TGTGCCAGTAGTATTGGGGAGGGGATGAACACTGAAGCTTTCTTT. The J gene is TRBJ1-1, the V gene TRBV19, with D tentatively TRBD1 (5 bases). Per germline, CDR1 LNHDA and CDR2 SQIVND (reference sequence). With 3 bases removed from V and 0 bases from J, the gap between germline ends came to 11 bases. The CDR3 has 15 amino acids.

This chain connects TRBV2 to TRBJ2-5; 7 nucleotides match TRBD1. The J segment lost 1 base and the V segment lost 6 bases, leaving 2 bases of the junction unmatched. CDR3 length: 13 residues. Germline lookup yields CDR1 SNHLY and CDR2 FYNNEI. In DNA, the CDR3 is TGTGCCAGCAGGAGGGACAGCCAAGAGACCCAGTACTTC. It translates to CASRRDSQETQYF. The variable domain in full, with the rest retrieved from reference TRBV2 and TRBJ2-5, is EPEVTQTPSHQVTQMGQEVILRCVPISNHLYFYWYRQILGQKVEFLVSFYNNEISEKSEIFDDQFSVERPDGSNFTLKIRSTKLEDSAMYFCASRRDSQETQYFGPGTRLLVL.

The J gene is TRBJ2-3, the V gene TRBV25-1, with D perhaps TRBD2 (6 bases). V lost 0 bases and J lost 4, with 8 bases in between. CDR3 size: 14 residues. The germline CDR1 and CDR2 sequences are MGHDK and SYGVNS. As DNA, the CDR3 is TGTGCCAGCAGTGAATACCGCGGGGCAGATACGCAGTATTTT. Its translation: CASSEYRGADTQYF.

The rearrangement links TRBV30 to TRBJ2-2, with D unresolved. The germline gives CDR1 GTSNPN, CDR2 SVGIG (reference sequence). With 1 base removed from V and 1 base from J, the gap between germline ends came to 4 bases. This CDR3 region has 13 residues. DNA of the CDR3: TGTGCCTGGAGTGGGGGGAACACCGGGGAGCTGTTTTTT. As protein: CAWSGGNTGELFF.

The genes are TRBV9 and TRBJ2-2; TRBD2 agrees at 14 bases. Germline trimming cut 3 bases from V and 6 bases from J; bases unmatched to any gene: 4. This CDR3 spans 16 amino acids. Germline CDR1 and CDR2: SGDLS and YYNGEE. The CDR3 nucleotides are TGTGCCAGCAGCGCCCCGGGACTAGCGGGAGCCGGGGAGCTGTTTTTT. Amino acid sequence: CASSAPGLAGAGELFF.

This clone was seen a handful of times. The rearrangement joins TRBV7-3 to TRBJ2-1, with TRBD2 as a possible D gene (5 bases). The germline gives CDR1 SGHTA, CDR2 FQGTGA. The CDR3 spans 13 residues. Trimming removed 4 bases at V and 10 bases at J, with 14 bases between. CDR3 in DNA: TGTGCCAGCAGCTCTCCCCCCAGACTAGAGCAGTTCTTC. It encodes CASSSPPRLEQFF.

This chain joins TRBV15 and TRBJ2-2; 8 bases map to TRBD1. Germline V lookup: CDR1 LNHNV, CDR2 YYDKDF (reference sequence). V shed 1 base and J 1 base; nucleotides not matched to a gene: 5. This CDR3 region has 17 residues. As DNA, the CDR3 is TGTGCCACCAGCAGAGGTACCGGGACAGGGAACACCGGGGAGCTGTTTTTT. It codes for CATSRGTGTGNTGELFF.

This clone was counted a few times. The rearrangement uses TRBV29-1 and TRBJ1-2, with TRBD1 identical over 7 bases. Trimming at V came to 8 bases and at J to 0 bases, leaving 6 bases not matched to a gene. CDR3 length: 13 residues. The germline V gene encodes CDR1 SQVTM and CDR2 ANQGSEA. In nucleotides, the CDR3 is TGCAGCTTTTCACAGGGGACTAACTATGGCTACACCTTC. It is translated as CSFSQGTNYGYTF.

The gene calls are TRBV6-4 and TRBJ2-1, with TRBD2 matching over 13 bases. Germline CDR1 is MRHNA and CDR2 is SNTAGT. Germline trimming cut 4 bases from V and 4 bases from J; bases unmatched to any gene: 1. CDR3 length equals 15 residues. The CDR3 spells CASSATSGGYNEQFF. The CDR3 DNA follows: TGTGCCAGCAGTGCGACTAGCGGGGGGTACAATGAGCAGTTCTTC.

This clone was seen a single time. The chain couples TRBV2 to TRBJ2-3, with D perhaps TRBD2 (6 bases). Germline V gene sequence: CDR1 SNHLY, CDR2 FYNNEI. The CDR3 is 12 residues long. The DNA of the CDR3 is TGTGCTGGCGGGATGGGGACAGATACGCAGTATTTT. Protein sequence: CAGGMGTDTQYF.

This chain uses TRBV10-2 with TRBJ1-1; D is unresolved. The CDR3 contains 15 residues. Germline V gene lookup returns CDR1 WSHSY and CDR2 SAAADI. V lost 10 bases to trimming and J lost 1 base, with 19 bases between them. CDR3: CATAALPGQNTEAFF. CDR3 sequence (DNA): TGCGCCACCGCGGCGCTACCGGGCCAGAACACTGAAGCTTTCTTT.

The genes are TRBV19 and TRBJ1-6; D unresolved. Trimming left V 6 bases short and J 7 bases short, with 19 bases between. The CDR3 contains 16 residues. From germline, CDR1 is LNHDA and CDR2 SQIVND (reference sequence). The CDR3 spells CASSSPPGSLNSPLHF. The CDR3 nucleotides read TGTGCCAGTAGCTCCCCGCCGGGCTCCCTCAATTCACCCCTCCACTTT.

The V call is TRBV19, the J call TRBJ2-7, with 9 bases fitting TRBD2. Germline assignment: CDR1 LNHDA and CDR2 SQIVND (reference sequence). V shed 7 bases and J 6 bases; nucleotides not matched to a gene: 10. The CDR3 totals 14 residues. In DNA form, the CDR3 reads TGTGCCAGTAATGACAGAGGACTAGCGAGCGAGCAGTACTTC. Encoded protein: CASNDRGLASEQYF.

This chain uses TRBV6-5 with TRBJ2-3, with a tentative D call TRBD2 (6 bases). The CDR3 contains 16 residues. Germline CDR1 reads MNHEY; CDR2 reads SVGAGI. V lost 1 base to trimming and J lost 4 bases, with 15 bases between them. The CDR3 DNA reads TGTGCCAGCAGTTACTTCGTGACTAGGGGCCCAGATACGCAGTATTTT. Encoded protein: CASSYFVTRGPDTQYF.

This clone was counted a single time. This sequence joins TRBV29-1 and TRBJ1-1; TRBD1 aligns across 7 bases. After removal of 6 bases from V and 0 bases from J, the junction contained 4 bases not matched to a gene. This CDR3 comprises 13 residues. Per germline, CDR1 SQVTM and CDR2 ANQGSEA. DNA of the CDR3: TGCAGCGTGGGACAGCACATGAACACTGAAGCTTTCTTT. It is translated as CSVGQHMNTEAFF.

The chain uses TRBV11-2 and TRBJ2-7; D remains ambiguous. Trimming took off 2 bases at V and 2 bases at J, with 4 bases between the two ends. The CDR3 spans 12 residues. The germline V gene has CDR1 SGHAT and CDR2 FQNNGV. For the CDR3, the DNA is TGTGCCAGCAGCTTAAAGACCTACGAGCAGTACTTC. It specifies CASSLKTYEQYF.

This clone was counted a few times. The CDR3 DNA reads TGTGCCAGCAGTTTAAGTTCGTTTGCTTTCTTT. The encoded protein is CASSLSSFAFF. This chain joins TRBV28 and TRBJ1-1; D is uncertain. The germline V and J ends were trimmed by 2 bases and 11 bases, with 9 bases remaining between them. This CDR3 has 11 residues. The germline V gene encodes CDR1 MDHEN and CDR2 SYDVKM.

The rearrangement joins TRBV28 to TRBJ2-7; 8 nucleotides match TRBD1. The CDR3 is 13 residues long. The germline V gene has CDR1 MDHEN and CDR2 SYDVKM. The V gene end was trimmed by 2 bases and the J gene end by 3 bases; junction bases not matched to a gene: 0. This CDR3 is CASSLDRGYEQYF. CDR3 nucleotides: TGTGCCAGCAGTTTAGACAGGGGCTACGAGCAGTACTTC. Drawing the rest from reference TRBV28 and TRBJ2-7, the complete variable domain is DVKVTQSSRYLVKRTGEKVFLECVQDMDHENMFWYRQDPGLGLRLIYFSYDVKMKEKGDIPEGYSVSREKKERFSLILESASTNQTSMYLCASSLDRGYEQYFGPGTRLTVT.

The chain combines TRBV7-2 with TRBJ1-5; D possibly corresponds to TRBD1 (5 bases). The germline CDR1 and CDR2 sequences are SGHTA and FQGNSA. Trimming shortened V by 5 bases and J by 1 base, and 12 bases separated the two germline ends. This CDR3 contains 15 residues. CDR3 nucleotides: TGTGCCAGCAGCCCCGGGGGGGGGAGCAATCAGCCCCAGCATTTT. As protein: CASSPGGGSNQPQHF.

J is TRBJ1-2 and V is TRBV15; unclear D gene. CDR1 and CDR2 (germline): LNHNV, YYDKDF (reference sequence). V lost 5 bases and J 2 bases, leaving 15 bases between the germline ends. The CDR3 contains 15 residues. The CDR3 is CATSVTGTPNYGYTF. For the CDR3, the DNA is TGTGCCACCAGCGTTACGGGAACGCCGAACTATGGCTACACCTTC.

The chain is built from TRBV7-2 and TRBJ1-3; D is uncertain. Looked up from germline, CDR1 is SGHTA and CDR2 is FQGNSA. This CDR3 has 13 amino acids. Trimming took 1 base from V and 4 from J, leaving 5 bases between them. The CDR3 sequence is CASSLVHGNTIYF. The CDR3 bases are TGTGCCAGCAGCTTAGTGCACGGAAACACCATATATTTT. The variable domain in full, with the rest retrieved from reference TRBV7-2 and TRBJ1-3, is GAGVSQSPSNKVTEKGKDVELRCDPISGHTALYWYRQSLGQGLEFLIYFQGNSAPDKSGLPSDRFSAERTGGSVSTLTIQRTQQEDSAVYLCASSLVHGNTIYFGEGSWLTVV.